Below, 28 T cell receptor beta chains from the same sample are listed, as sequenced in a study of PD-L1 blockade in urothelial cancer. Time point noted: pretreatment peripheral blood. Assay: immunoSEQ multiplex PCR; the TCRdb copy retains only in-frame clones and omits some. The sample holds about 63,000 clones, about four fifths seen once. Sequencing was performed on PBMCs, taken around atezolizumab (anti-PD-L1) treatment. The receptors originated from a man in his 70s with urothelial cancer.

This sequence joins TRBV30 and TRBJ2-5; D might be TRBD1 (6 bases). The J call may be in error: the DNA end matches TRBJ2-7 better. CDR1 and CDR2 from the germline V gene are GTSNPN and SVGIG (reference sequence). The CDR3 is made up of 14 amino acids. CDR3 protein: CAWSVLVGQYEQYF. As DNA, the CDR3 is TGTGCCTGGAGTGTACTGGTCGGACAGTACGAGCAGTACTTC.

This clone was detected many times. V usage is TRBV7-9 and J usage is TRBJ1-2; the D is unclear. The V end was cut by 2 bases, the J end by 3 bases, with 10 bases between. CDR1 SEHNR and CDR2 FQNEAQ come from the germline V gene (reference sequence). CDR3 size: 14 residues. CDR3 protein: CASSLHGMDYGYTF. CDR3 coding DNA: TGTGCCAGCAGCTTACACGGGATGGACTATGGCTACACCTTC.

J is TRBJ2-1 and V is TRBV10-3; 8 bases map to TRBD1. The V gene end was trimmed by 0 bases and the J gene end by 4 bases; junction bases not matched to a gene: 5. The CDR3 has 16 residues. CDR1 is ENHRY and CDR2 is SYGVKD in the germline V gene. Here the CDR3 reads CAISESRQGNYNEQFF. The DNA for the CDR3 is TGTGCCATCAGTGAGTCTCGACAGGGGAATTACAATGAGCAGTTCTTC.

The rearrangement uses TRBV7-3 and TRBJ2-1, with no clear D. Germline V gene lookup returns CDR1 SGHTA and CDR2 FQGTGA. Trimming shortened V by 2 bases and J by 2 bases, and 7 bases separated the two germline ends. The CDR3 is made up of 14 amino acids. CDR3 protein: CASSLGQAYNEQFF. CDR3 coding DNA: TGTGCCAGCAGCTTAGGGCAGGCCTACAATGAGCAGTTCTTC.

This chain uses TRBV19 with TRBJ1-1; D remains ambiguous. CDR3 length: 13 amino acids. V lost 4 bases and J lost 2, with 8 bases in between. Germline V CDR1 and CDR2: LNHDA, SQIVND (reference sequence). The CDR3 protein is CASSNPENTEAFF. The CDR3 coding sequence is TGTGCCAGTAGTAATCCAGAAAACACTGAAGCTTTCTTT.

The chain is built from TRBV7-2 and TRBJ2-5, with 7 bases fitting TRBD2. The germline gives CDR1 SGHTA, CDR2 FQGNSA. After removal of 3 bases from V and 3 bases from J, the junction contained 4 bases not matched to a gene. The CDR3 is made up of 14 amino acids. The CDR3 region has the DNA TGTGCCAGCAGCTTGACTGGGAGGGAAGAGACCCAGTACTTC. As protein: CASSLTGREETQYF.

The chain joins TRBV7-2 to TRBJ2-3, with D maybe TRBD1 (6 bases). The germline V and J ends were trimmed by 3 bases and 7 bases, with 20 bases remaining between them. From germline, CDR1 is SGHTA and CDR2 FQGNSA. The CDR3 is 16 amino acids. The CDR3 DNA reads TGTGCCAGCAGCTTTAGTCGAGGGGGATCCTCCCATACGCAGTATTTT. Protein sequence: CASSFSRGGSSHTQYF.

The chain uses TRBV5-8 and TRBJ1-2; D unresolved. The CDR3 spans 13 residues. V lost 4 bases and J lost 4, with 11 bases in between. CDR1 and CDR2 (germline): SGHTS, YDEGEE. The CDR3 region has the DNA TGTGCCAGCAGCGTTAGAGGAGGCTATGGCTACACCTTC. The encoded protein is CASSVRGGYGYTF.

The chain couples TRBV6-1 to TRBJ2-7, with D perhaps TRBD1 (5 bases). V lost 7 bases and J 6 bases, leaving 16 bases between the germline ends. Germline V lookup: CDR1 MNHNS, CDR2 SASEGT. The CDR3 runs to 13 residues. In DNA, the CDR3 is TGTGCCAGCACCGCAGGGATCTCAACCGAGCAGTACTTC. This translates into CASTAGISTEQYF.

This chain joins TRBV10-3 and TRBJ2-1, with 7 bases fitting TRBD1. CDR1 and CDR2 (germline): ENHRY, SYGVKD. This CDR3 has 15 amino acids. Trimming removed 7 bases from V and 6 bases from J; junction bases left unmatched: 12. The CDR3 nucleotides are TGTGCCATCACCTCCGAGGCAGGGGGTAGCAATGAGCAGTTCTTC. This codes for CAITSEAGGSNEQFF.

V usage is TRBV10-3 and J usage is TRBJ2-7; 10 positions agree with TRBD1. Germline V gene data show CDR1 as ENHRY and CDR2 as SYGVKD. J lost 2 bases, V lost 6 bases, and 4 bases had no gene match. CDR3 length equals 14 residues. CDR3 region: CAIRSDRGPYEQYF. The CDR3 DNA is TGTGCCATCAGGTCCGACAGGGGGCCCTACGAGCAGTACTTC.

The CDR3 is CASSGGSLRGTEAFF. The CDR3 DNA follows: TGTGCCAGCAGCGGCGGGTCCCTCCGGGGCACTGAAGCTTTCTTT. The V call is TRBV5-4, the J call TRBJ1-1; D remains unclear. Germline V lookup: CDR1 SGHNT, CDR2 YYREEE (reference sequence). V was trimmed by 4 bases and J by 4 bases, leaving 17 bases between them. The CDR3 runs 15 residues.

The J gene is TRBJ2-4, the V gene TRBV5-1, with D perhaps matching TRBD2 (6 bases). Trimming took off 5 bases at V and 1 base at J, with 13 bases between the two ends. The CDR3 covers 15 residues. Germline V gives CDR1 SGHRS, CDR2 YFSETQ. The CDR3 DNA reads TGCGCCAGCAGAATGGTGGCGGGGGCCAAAAACATTCAGTACTTC. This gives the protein CASRMVAGAKNIQYF.

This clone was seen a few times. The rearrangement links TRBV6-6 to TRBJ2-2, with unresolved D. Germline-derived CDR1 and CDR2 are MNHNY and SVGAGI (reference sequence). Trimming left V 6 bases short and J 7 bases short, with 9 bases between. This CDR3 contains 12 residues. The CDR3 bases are TGTGCCAGCAGCCTTGAGGTCGGGGAGCTGTTTTTT. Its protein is CASSLEVGELFF.

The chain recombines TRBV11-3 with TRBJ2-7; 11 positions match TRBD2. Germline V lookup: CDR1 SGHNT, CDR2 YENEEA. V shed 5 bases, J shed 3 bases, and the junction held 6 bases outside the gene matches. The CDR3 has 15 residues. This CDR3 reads CASSDYTSGSYEQYF. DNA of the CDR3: TGTGCCAGCAGCGACTACACTAGCGGGAGCTACGAGCAGTACTTC.

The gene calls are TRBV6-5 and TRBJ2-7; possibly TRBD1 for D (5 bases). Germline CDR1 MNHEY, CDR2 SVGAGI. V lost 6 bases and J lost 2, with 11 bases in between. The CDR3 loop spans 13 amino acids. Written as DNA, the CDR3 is TGTGCCAGCAGACCCCCACAGGCCTACGAGCAGTACTTC. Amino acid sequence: CASRPPQAYEQYF.

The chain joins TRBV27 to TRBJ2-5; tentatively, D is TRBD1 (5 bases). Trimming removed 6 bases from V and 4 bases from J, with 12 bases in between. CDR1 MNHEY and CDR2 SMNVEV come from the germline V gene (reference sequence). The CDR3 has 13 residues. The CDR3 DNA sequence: TGTGCCAGCAGCGCATTTAGGGGAGAGACCCAGTACTTC. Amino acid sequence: CASSAFRGETQYF.

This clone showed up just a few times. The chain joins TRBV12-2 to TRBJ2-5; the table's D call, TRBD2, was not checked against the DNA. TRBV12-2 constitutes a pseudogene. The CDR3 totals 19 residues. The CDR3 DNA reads TGTGCAAGTCGCTTAGAAGGGGGACTAGCGGGGGGACCACAAGAGACCCAGTACTTC. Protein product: CASRLEGGLAGGPQETQYF.

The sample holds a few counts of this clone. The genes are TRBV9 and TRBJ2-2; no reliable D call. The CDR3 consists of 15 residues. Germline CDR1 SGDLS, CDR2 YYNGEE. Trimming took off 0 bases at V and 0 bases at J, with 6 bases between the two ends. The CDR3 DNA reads TGTGCCAGCAGCGTAGGTCCGGCGAACACCGGGGAGCTGTTTTTT. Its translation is CASSVGPANTGELFF.

This chain's CDR3 is CAAQGDSKNIQYF. The CDR3 region has the DNA TGTGCCGCGCAGGGTGATAGCAAAAACATTCAGTACTTC. The gene calls are TRBV19 and TRBJ2-4; D perhaps matches TRBD1 (5 bases). Germline values: CDR1 LNHDA, CDR2 SQIVND (reference sequence). The CDR3 is made up of 13 amino acids. Trimming removed 11 bases from V and 3 bases from J, with 14 bases in between.

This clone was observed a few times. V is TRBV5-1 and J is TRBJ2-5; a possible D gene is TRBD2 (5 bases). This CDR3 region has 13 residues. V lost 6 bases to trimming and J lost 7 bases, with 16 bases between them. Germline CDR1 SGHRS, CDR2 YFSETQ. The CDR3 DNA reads TGCGCCAGCAACGAGAGGGAAGGAGGGACCCAGTACTTC. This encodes CASNEREGGTQYF.

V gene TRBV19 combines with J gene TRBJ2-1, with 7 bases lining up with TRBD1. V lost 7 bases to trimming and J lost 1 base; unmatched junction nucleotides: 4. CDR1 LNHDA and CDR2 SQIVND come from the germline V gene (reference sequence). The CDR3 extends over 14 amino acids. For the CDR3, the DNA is TGTGCCAGTACCCCGACAGGGTCCTACAATGAGCAGTTCTTC. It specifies CASTPTGSYNEQFF.

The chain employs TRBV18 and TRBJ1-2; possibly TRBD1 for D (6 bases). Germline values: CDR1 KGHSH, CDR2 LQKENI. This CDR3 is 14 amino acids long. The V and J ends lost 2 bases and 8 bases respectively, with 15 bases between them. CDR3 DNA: TGTGCCAGCTCACCAGGGGGCCTAGGTTCGGGCTACACCTTC. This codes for CASSPGGLGSGYTF.

This CDR3 is CASSIRSPGTGELFF. The DNA for the CDR3 is TGTGCCAGTAGTATTCGGAGCCCCGGCACCGGGGAGCTGTTTTTT. This chain joins TRBV19 and TRBJ2-2; no clear D. The CDR3 covers 15 residues. The germline V gene has CDR1 LNHDA and CDR2 SQIVND (reference sequence). V dropped 3 bases and J dropped 4 bases, with 12 bases sitting between them.

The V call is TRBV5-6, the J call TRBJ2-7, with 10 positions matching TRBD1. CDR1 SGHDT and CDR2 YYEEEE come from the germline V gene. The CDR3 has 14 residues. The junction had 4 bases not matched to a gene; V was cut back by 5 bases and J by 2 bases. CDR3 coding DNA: TGTGCCAGCAGTTCCGGGACAGGGGCCTACGAGCAGTACTTC. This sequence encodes CASSSGTGAYEQYF.

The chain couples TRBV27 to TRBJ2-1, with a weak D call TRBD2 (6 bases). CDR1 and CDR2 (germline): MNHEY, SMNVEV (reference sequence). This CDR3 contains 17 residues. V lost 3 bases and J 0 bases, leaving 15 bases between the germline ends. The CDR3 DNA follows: TGTGCCAGCAGTTTCCTCCCTGGGAGGCCCTCCTACAATGAGCAGTTCTTC. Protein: CASSFLPGRPSYNEQFF.

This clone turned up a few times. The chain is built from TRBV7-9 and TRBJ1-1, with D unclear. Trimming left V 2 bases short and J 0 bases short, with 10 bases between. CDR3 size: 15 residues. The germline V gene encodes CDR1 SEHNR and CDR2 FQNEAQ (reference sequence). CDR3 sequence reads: CASSLSYSMNTEAFF. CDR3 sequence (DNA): TGTGCCAGCAGCTTATCTTATAGCATGAACACTGAAGCTTTCTTT.

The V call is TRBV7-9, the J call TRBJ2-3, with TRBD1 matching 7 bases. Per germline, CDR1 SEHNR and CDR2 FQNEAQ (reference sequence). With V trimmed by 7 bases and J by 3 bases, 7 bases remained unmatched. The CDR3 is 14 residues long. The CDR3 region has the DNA TGTGCCAGCAACAGAGGGACAGTGACAGATACGCAGTATTTT. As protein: CASNRGTVTDTQYF.